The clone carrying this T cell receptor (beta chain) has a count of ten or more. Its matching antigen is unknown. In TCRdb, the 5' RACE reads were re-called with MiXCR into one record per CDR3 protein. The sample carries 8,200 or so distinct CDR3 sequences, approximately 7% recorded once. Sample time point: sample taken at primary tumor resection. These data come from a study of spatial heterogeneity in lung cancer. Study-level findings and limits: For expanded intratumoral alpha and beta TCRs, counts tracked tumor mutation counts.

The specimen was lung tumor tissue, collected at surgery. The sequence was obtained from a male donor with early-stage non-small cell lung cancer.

This chain's CDR3 is CSVEDRGTEAFF. The CDR3 DNA is TGCAGCGTTGAAGACAGGGGGACTGAAGCTTTCTTT. The chain employs TRBV29-1 and TRBJ1-1; 7 bases are a match to TRBD1. CDR1 and CDR2 from the germline V gene are SQVTM and ANQGSEA. Trimming removed 0 bases from V and 5 bases from J; junction bases left unmatched: 0. The CDR3 is 12 residues long.